What follows describes a single T cell receptor beta chain. What it binds is not known. The germline V gene has CDR1 LNHDA and CDR2 SQIVND (reference sequence). The CDR3 is 15 residues long. The ends were cut back, 6 bases at V and 3 bases at J, with 14 bases in the middle. The sample comes from a study of OX40 agonist ivuxolimab in advanced cancers. Study-wide background: A history of anti-PD-1, anti-PD-L1 or anti-CTLA-4 therapy was acceptable, and about 40% had some. The study's findings and limits: CD8+ T cells averaged more expanded clones than CD4+.

TCRdb keeps only in-frame clones here, not all; method: immunoSEQ multiplex PCR. The table includes over 85,000 clones, approximately 80% detected once. Sample: CD4+ or CD8+ T cells sorted from blood, taken in a trial of the OX40 agonist ivuxolimab. This clonotype originated in an adult with an advanced solid tumor such as melanoma, head and neck, liver or kidney cancer. V gene TRBV19 combines with J gene TRBJ1-4, with D uncertain. The CDR3 DNA reads TGTGCCAGTAGCCCTTTGGTGACACCTAATGAAAAACTGTTTTTT. It yields the protein CASSPLVTPNEKLFF.